A single count supports the clone carrying this T cell receptor (beta chain). Antigen: not known. Primers included in the PCR were 60 Vbeta and 13 Jbeta primers. Authors' analysis steps: Unique TCR beta chains numbered roughly 84 million in a later analysis, with around 10 million shared. The protocol was immunoSEQ multiplex PCR, while the TCRdb copy is restricted to in-frame clones and leaves out a portion. The DNA gave D and trimming, while V, J and clone size come from that table. The data contain around 150,000 clones, 80% of them singletons. This sample is drawn from a study of cytomegalovirus exposure and HLA in healthy donors. V gave up 0 bases and J gave up 4 bases; unmatched junction bases: 4. CDR3 size: 17 residues. Germline lookup yields CDR1 LNHNV and CDR2 YYDKDF (reference sequence). Points from the study as a whole: In all likelihood, a cluster of highly shared sequence variants was a sequencing artifact.

Sequenced input: PBMCs. This sequence was found in a man younger than 45 in good health and CMV-seronegative. This rearrangement joins TRBV15 to TRBJ2-2, with 11 bases fitting TRBD2. CDR3 bases: TGTGCCACCAGCAGAGATGGGGGGACTAGCGGCACCGGGGAGCTGTTTTTT. Its translation: CATSRDGGTSGTGELFF.